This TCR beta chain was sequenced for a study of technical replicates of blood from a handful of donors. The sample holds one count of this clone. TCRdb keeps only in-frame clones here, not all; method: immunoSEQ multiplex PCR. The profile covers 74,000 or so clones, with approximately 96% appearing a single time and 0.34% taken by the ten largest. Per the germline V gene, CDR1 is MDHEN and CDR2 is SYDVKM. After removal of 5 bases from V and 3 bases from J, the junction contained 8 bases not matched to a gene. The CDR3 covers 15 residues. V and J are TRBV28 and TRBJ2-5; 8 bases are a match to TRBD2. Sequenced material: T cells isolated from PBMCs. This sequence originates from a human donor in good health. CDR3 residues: CASSIPRLAKETQYF. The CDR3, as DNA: TGTGCCAGCAGTATACCGAGACTAGCGAAAGAGACCCAGTACTTC.